This paragraph reports one T cell receptor beta chain. The CDR3 is made up of 18 amino acids. The V gene's germline CDR1 is SGHNT and CDR2 YYREEE (reference sequence). V was clipped by 0 bases and J by 0 bases; unmatched bases: 4. This specimen belongs to a study of blood T cell repertoires in COVID-19. Sequencing used immunoSEQ multiplex PCR; TCRdb keeps in-frame clones, though not all of them. The sample consists of fewer than 250,000 clones, around four fifths of them appearing once. The V and J genes are TRBV5-4 and TRBJ2-1, with TRBD2 matching over 12 bases. The origin of this receptor is a man aged 55 to 70 with COVID-19, enrolled during active disease. Sequencing was carried out using peripheral blood. As DNA, the CDR3 is TGTGCCAGCAGCTTGGGACTAGCGGGAGCCAGCTCCTACAATGAGCAGTTCTTC. It translates to CASSLGLAGASSYNEQFF. Full variable domain (missing parts from reference TRBV5-4 and TRBJ2-1): ETGVTQSPTHLIKTRGQQVTLRCSSQSGHNTVSWYQQALGQGPQFIFQYYREEENGRGNFPPRFSGLQFPNYSSELNVNALELDDSALYLCASSLGLAGASSYNEQFFGPGTRLTVL.